Listed here are 22 T cell receptor beta chains from one sample, sequenced in a study of PD-1 blockade in classical Hodgkin lymphoma (dated by TCRdb to the early 2020s). The library was obtained by the immunoSEQ multiplex PCR assay. Not all clones reach the TCRdb copy of this immuneACCESS table, which keeps in-frame sequences only. Checked studies attribute under half of the gap to unresolved V genes and leave the rest unexplained. The sample table shows over 30,000 clones, and about nine tenths are seen once. Together, the top ten hold about 0.21% of the sample. This specimen's time point label, per the study, means: cycle 1 day 1 (C1D1), immediately before nivolumab initiation. Every trial patient had relapsed after autologous stem cell transplantation, and cohorts A, B and C differed in prior brentuximab vedotin exposure. CD4+ T cells were purified from thawed PBMCs by magnetic negative selection with a Miltenyi CD4+ T cell isolation kit.

The specimen comprised CD4+ T cells from blood, sampled at baseline. The receptors stem from a human donor with classical Hodgkin lymphoma.

The rearrangement uses TRBV7-9 and TRBJ1-1; no firm D call. Trimming stripped 7 bases from V and 7 bases from J, with 10 bases between. This CDR3 has 11 amino acids. Per the germline V gene, CDR1 is SEHNR and CDR2 is FQNEAQ (reference sequence). The CDR3 here is CASIGSHEAFF. CDR3 DNA sequence: TGTGCCAGCATCGGGTCGCATGAAGCTTTCTTT.

This chain links TRBV4-1 with TRBJ2-7; D is perhaps TRBD2 (7 bases). Germline CDR1 and CDR2: MGHRA and YSYEKL. With 4 bases removed from V and 1 base from J, the gap between germline ends came to 32 bases. CDR3 length equals 21 residues. CDR3: CASSRGPGPLAAPGDSYEQYF. As DNA, the CDR3 is TGCGCCAGCAGCCGGGGGCCCGGCCCTCTAGCGGCCCCAGGAGATTCCTACGAGCAGTACTTC.

The chain links TRBV29-1 to TRBJ1-2, with 7 bases identical to TRBD1. Germline trimming cut 4 bases from V and 4 bases from J; bases unmatched to any gene: 6. Germline CDR1 and CDR2: SQVTM and ANQGSEA. The CDR3 is made up of 13 amino acids. DNA of the CDR3: TGCAGCGTTGGAGGGGGCGCGGTCTATGGCTACACCTTC. This codes for CSVGGGAVYGYTF.

This clone was seen once. This chain links TRBV9 with TRBJ2-2; 9 positions match TRBD2. Germline V lookup: CDR1 SGDLS, CDR2 YYNGEE. This CDR3 spans 17 amino acids. V dropped 1 base and J dropped 0; count of bases not matched to a gene: 4. CDR3 DNA: TGTGCCAGCAGCGTACTAGCGGGGTTCGCGAACACCGGGGAGCTGTTTTTT. Protein product: CASSVLAGFANTGELFF.

The chain is built from TRBV5-1 and TRBJ2-7; D might be TRBD1 (6 bases). The CDR3 is 13 amino acids. The germline V gene has CDR1 SGHRS and CDR2 YFSETQ. V lost 5 bases, J lost 2 bases, and 11 bases lay in between. CDR3 DNA sequence: TGCGCCAGCAGGAGAACAGGGACCTACGAGCAGTACTTC. This gives the protein CASRRTGTYEQYF.

The CDR3 region is CSVTGVYGYTF. The CDR3 nucleotides are TGCAGCGTGACAGGGGTTTATGGCTACACCTTC. The genes are TRBV29-1 and TRBJ1-2; 8 bases map to TRBD1. CDR1 SQVTM and CDR2 ANQGSEA come from the germline V gene. The CDR3 length is 11 residues. J was trimmed by 5 bases and V by 6 bases; bases with no gene match: 2.

The V gene is TRBV5-1, the J gene TRBJ2-1; 7 nucleotides align to TRBD1. J gave up 4 bases and V 4 bases, and 2 bases lay outside the gene matches. Germline CDR1 and CDR2: SGHRS and YFSETQ. CDR3 size: 13 residues. DNA of the CDR3: TGCGCCAGCAGCAGGGACAGTTACAATGAGCAGTTCTTC. Amino acid sequence: CASSRDSYNEQFF. The variable domain in full, completed from reference TRBV5-1 and TRBJ2-1, reads KAGVTQTPRYLIKTRGQQVTLSCSPISGHRSVSWYQQTPGQGLQFLFEYFSETQRNKGNFPGRFSGRQFSNSRSEMNVSTLELGDSALYLCASSRDSYNEQFFGPGTRLTVL.

This chain joins TRBV7-8 and TRBJ2-7; the D gene could be TRBD1 or TRBD2 (6 bases each). The CDR3 has 17 residues. Between the trimmed V and J ends, which lost 5 bases and 1 base, there was a span of 21 bases. Germline V CDR1 and CDR2: SGHVS, FQNEAQ. DNA of the CDR3: TGTGCCAGCAGCAAAGGGGGGCCAGGGGCCGGATCCTACGAGCAGTACTTC. Amino acids: CASSKGGPGAGSYEQYF.

V gene TRBV27 combines with J gene TRBJ1-2; D is possibly TRBD1 (5 bases). Germline assignment: CDR1 MNHEY and CDR2 SMNVEV (reference sequence). This CDR3 region has 14 residues. V gave up 2 bases and J gave up 5 bases, with 12 bases separating them. The CDR3 is CASSLKPKGYGYTF. The CDR3 DNA is TGTGCCAGCAGTTTAAAACCCAAGGGGTATGGCTACACCTTC.

DNA for the CDR3: TGTGCCAGCAGCTCGGGACGCCCGGGTGGGAGCTACACCTTC. Its translation: CASSSGRPGGSYTF. V gene TRBV5-6 combines with J gene TRBJ1-2; perhaps TRBD1 as D (5 bases). This CDR3 has 14 amino acids. Trimming left V 3 bases short and J 9 bases short, with 18 bases between. The germline gives CDR1 SGHDT, CDR2 YYEEEE. The whole variable domain, filled in from reference TRBV5-6 and TRBJ1-2, reads DAGVTQSPTHLIKTRGQQVTLRCSPKSGHDTVSWYQQALGQGPQFIFQYYEEEERQRGNFPDRFSGHQFPNYSSELNVNALLLGDSALYLCASSSGRPGGSYTFGSGTRLTVV.

The V gene is TRBV20-1, the J gene TRBJ2-7; D unclear. Trimming removed 6 bases from V and 3 bases from J, with 9 bases in between. This CDR3 has 11 residues. Germline V CDR1 and CDR2: DFQATT, SNEGSKA (reference sequence). The DNA of the CDR3 is TGCAGTGCACCCCGGCACTACGAGCAGTACTTC. Residues: CSAPRHYEQYF.

The genes are TRBV28 and TRBJ2-1; no definite D call. This CDR3 is built from 14 residues. Germline CDR1 reads MDHEN; CDR2 reads SYDVKM. The V end was cut by 3 bases, the J end by 7 bases, with 13 bases between. CDR3 loop: CASSFDNRRNEQFF. The CDR3 bases are TGTGCCAGCAGTTTTGACAATCGCAGGAATGAGCAGTTCTTC.

The gene calls are TRBV5-1 and TRBJ1-4; D gene uncertain. Germline CDR1 SGHRS, CDR2 YFSETQ. This CDR3 comprises 14 residues. The V end was cut by 4 bases, the J end by 4 bases, with 11 bases between. The CDR3 loop reads CASSPTEINEKLFF. The CDR3 DNA reads TGCGCCAGCAGCCCCACGGAGATTAATGAAAAACTGTTTTTT.

V usage is TRBV7-9 and J usage is TRBJ2-2, with 11 nucleotides matching TRBD2. With 5 bases clipped from V and 5 bases from J, the junction kept 4 bases outside the gene matches. The germline gives CDR1 SEHNR, CDR2 FQNEAQ (reference sequence). The CDR3 consists of 15 residues. The CDR3 DNA reads TGTGCCAGCAGCCAACGACTAGCGGGAACCGGGGAGCTGTTTTTT. This encodes CASSQRLAGTGELFF.

The chain has TRBV30 and TRBJ1-2, with D possibly matching TRBD1 (6 bases). CDR1 is GTSNPN, CDR2 SVGIG, per germline (reference sequence). V shed 5 bases and J shed 8 bases, with 24 bases lying between them. The CDR3 runs 15 residues. The CDR3 region has the DNA TGTGCCTGGGGTTCGCCCACCGGACAGAGAGGGGGCTACACCTTC. It yields the protein CAWGSPTGQRGGYTF.

The rearrangement joins TRBV11-2 to TRBJ2-1; 12 bases line up with TRBD2. The CDR3 length is 15 residues. The ends lost 3 bases at V and 10 bases at J; junction bases unmatched: 7. The germline V gene has CDR1 SGHAT and CDR2 FQNNGV. As DNA, the CDR3 is TGTGCCAGCAGCTTCTCTAGCGGGAGGGCCGGAGAGCAGTTCTTC. Translated: CASSFSSGRAGEQFF.

J is TRBJ1-1 and V is TRBV30, with D possibly matching TRBD1 (6 bases). The germline V and J ends were trimmed by 2 bases and 11 bases, with 15 bases remaining between them. The CDR3 consists of 12 residues. The germline gives CDR1 GTSNPN, CDR2 SVGIG (reference sequence). CDR3 region: CAWSPRQAGAFF. CDR3 DNA: TGTGCCTGGAGTCCCCGACAGGCTGGGGCTTTCTTT.

The chain couples TRBV6-6 to TRBJ1-1; perhaps TRBD1 as D (5 bases). The V and J ends lost 4 bases and 4 bases respectively, with 16 bases between them. Germline V lookup: CDR1 MNHNY, CDR2 SVGAGI (reference sequence). The CDR3 contains 15 residues. CDR3 loop: CASSFPGRGVTEAFF. DNA of the CDR3: TGTGCCAGCAGTTTCCCGGGACGCGGGGTCACTGAAGCTTTCTTT.

V usage is TRBV19 and J usage is TRBJ1-2; TRBD1 matches 7 bases. Per the germline V gene, CDR1 is LNHDA and CDR2 is SQIVND (reference sequence). The CDR3 is 14 amino acids. J lost 5 bases, V lost 5 bases, and 8 bases had no gene match. For the CDR3, the DNA is TGTGCCAGTAGTTCCCGGGGACAGCGGTATGGCTACACCTTC. Amino acids: CASSSRGQRYGYTF.

The rearrangement links TRBV5-1 to TRBJ2-1; tentatively, D is TRBD2 (6 bases). Germline V gene sequence: CDR1 SGHRS, CDR2 YFSETQ. Between the trimmed V and J ends, which lost 0 bases and 0 bases, there was a span of 10 bases. CDR3 length: 16 residues. CDR3 sequence: CASSLARGNSYNEQFF. In DNA, the CDR3 is TGCGCCAGCAGCTTGGCGCGCGGGAACTCCTACAATGAGCAGTTCTTC.

The chain is built from TRBV28 and TRBJ1-2; 9 bases agree with TRBD1. Trimming at V came to 5 bases and at J to 5 bases, leaving 6 bases not matched to a gene. The germline gives CDR1 MDHEN, CDR2 SYDVKM. This CDR3 is built from 14 residues. This CDR3 reads CASSTYGQGYGYTF. The CDR3 coding sequence is TGTGCCAGCAGTACGTACGGACAGGGGTATGGCTACACCTTC.

The chain employs TRBV5-1 and TRBJ1-1; D may be TRBD1 (6 bases). V lost 1 base to trimming and J lost 1 base, with 11 bases between them. Germline V gene data show CDR1 as SGHRS and CDR2 as YFSETQ. CDR3 length: 15 amino acids. The CDR3 bases are TGCGCCAGCAGCTTGACAGGGTCTCAGAACACTGAAGCTTTCTTT. Protein: CASSLTGSQNTEAFF.